The 20 T cell receptor beta chains below all came from one sample that was sequenced in a study of T cell clonality in common variable immunodeficiency. The repertoire was sequenced with immunoSEQ multiplex PCR; TCRdb's copy has only in-frame clones and lacks some. The specimen has approximately 50,000 clones, none found just once. The sequenced sample consisted of peripheral blood mononuclear cells. All receptors come from a person aged 18-69 years in good health.

This clone turned up a few times. The sequence runs out 3 residues before the end of the CDR3; the remainder is reconstructed from the germline J gene. The chain links TRBV20-1 to TRBJ1-5; possible D gene TRBD1, 5 bases. V lost 5 bases to trimming and J lost 3 bases, with 20 bases between them. Germline values: CDR1 DFQATT, CDR2 SNEGSKA (reference sequence). The CDR3 sequence is 16 residues long. The CDR3 bases that were read are TGCAGTGCTGTCGAATTGCGAGGGGCTAACAATCAGCCC. Translated, it gives CSAVELRGANNQP. The full CDR3 protein is CSAVELRGANNQPQHF.

The sample holds many counts of this clone. Read coverage stops 3 residues before the CDR3 terminus; the germline J gene supplies the remainder. The J gene is TRBJ2-2, the V gene TRBV20-1, with D perhaps TRBD1 (6 bases). Trimming took off 4 bases at V and 7 bases at J, with 16 bases between the two ends. Germline V lookup: CDR1 DFQATT, CDR2 SNEGSKA (reference sequence). There are 14 residues in the CDR3. The sequenced part of the CDR3 DNA is TGCAGTGCTACCCCGTCAGGGGCCGTCGGGGAG. Translated: CSATPSGAVGE. The whole CDR3 sequence reads CSATPSGAVGELFF.

This clone was observed at least ten times. The observed sequence ends 3 residues before the CDR3 terminus, with the missing tail filled in from the germline J gene. This chain links TRBV20-1 with TRBJ1-4, with a possible D match to TRBD1 (5 bases). This CDR3 region has 15 residues. With 4 bases removed from V and 0 bases from J, the gap between germline ends came to 12 bases. The germline gives CDR1 DFQATT, CDR2 SNEGSKA (reference sequence). The DNA read from the CDR3 is TGCAGTGCTATACAGGCGGCCACAACTAATGAAAAA. This gives the protein CSAIQAATTNEK. The CDR3, in full, reads CSAIQAATTNEKLFF.

This clone was counted ten times or more. The sequence runs out 3 residues before the end of the CDR3; the remainder is reconstructed from the germline J gene. The chain uses TRBV7-3 and TRBJ2-2; D call uncertain. The CDR3 totals 15 residues. Germline values: CDR1 SGHTA, CDR2 FQGTGA. V was trimmed by 5 bases and J by 5 bases, leaving 15 bases between them. The DNA read from the CDR3 is TGTGCCAGCAGCATCGCCGGTCGAGAAACCGGGGAG. Amino acids: CASSIAGRETGE. The entire CDR3 reads CASSIAGRETGELFF.

In its sample, this clone was seen many times. The read stops 3 residues short of the end of the CDR3; the missing end is completed from the germline J gene. V usage is TRBV20-1 and J usage is TRBJ2-3; TRBD2 is a possible D gene (5 bases). The CDR3 loop spans 14 amino acids. Between the trimmed V and J ends, which lost 5 bases and 1 base, there was a span of 13 bases. CDR1 DFQATT and CDR2 SNEGSKA come from the germline V gene (reference sequence). The covered CDR3 bases are TGCAGTGCTGATTCTGGGCGGGGCACAGATACG. The encoded protein is CSADSGRGTDT. The full CDR3 is CSADSGRGTDTQYF.

This clone was observed a handful of times. CDR3 bases read: TGTGCCAGTAGTGAGACGGGGACTAGCTACTCCTACGAC. Translated: CASSETGTSYSYD. The whole CDR3 protein reads CASSETGTSYSYDYTF. V is TRBV19 and J is TRBJ1-2; maybe TRBD1 (5 bases). The CDR3 end falls 3 residues outside the read, so it is completed with the germline J gene. CDR3 length: 16 amino acids. CDR1 and CDR2 from the germline V gene are LNHDA and SQIVND (reference sequence).

Regarding this clone: The CDR3 goes on 3 residues after the read ends, and that part is filled in from the germline J gene. The chain has TRBV20-1 and TRBJ2-7; perhaps TRBD2 as D (5 bases). V lost 3 bases and J lost 0, with 9 bases in between. Germline V gives CDR1 DFQATT, CDR2 SNEGSKA (reference sequence). The CDR3 runs to 13 residues. CDR3 bases read: TGCAGTGCTAGGGGAACTAGCTCCTACGAG. This encodes CSARGTSSYE. The complete CDR3 protein is CSARGTSSYEQYF.

The sample holds many counts of this clone. The read comes to an end 3 residues before the CDR3 does, leaving the germline J gene to fill in the end. The chain employs TRBV2 and TRBJ2-1, with 9 bases that match TRBD1. This CDR3 has 15 amino acids. Germline V gene data show CDR1 as SNHLY and CDR2 as FYNNEI. The V segment lost 8 bases and the J segment 2 bases; nucleotides outside the gene matches: 7. CDR3 residues: CASDANRGPYNEQFF. The covered CDR3 bases are TGTGCCAGCGATGCCAACAGGGGGCCCTACAATGAG.

CDR3 residues: CAWSAGTGAFF. Partial CDR3 DNA: TGTGCCTGGAGCGCCGGGACAGGA. This chain links TRBV30 with TRBJ1-1; TRBD1 matches 8 bases. The read comes to an end 3 residues before the CDR3 does, leaving the germline J gene to fill in the end. The CDR3 consists of 11 residues. Germline-derived CDR1 and CDR2 are GTSNPN and SVGIG (reference sequence).

This clone was seen ten or more times. The read falls 3 residues short of the CDR3 end, and the missing part is taken from the germline J gene. The rearrangement joins TRBV19 to TRBJ2-5; 11 nucleotides line up with TRBD2. The germline V gene encodes CDR1 LNHDA and CDR2 SQIVND (reference sequence). This CDR3 is built from 15 residues. J gave up 5 bases and V 3 bases, and 5 bases lay outside the gene matches. The sequenced CDR3 bases are TGTGCCAGTAGTATTAGAGGACTAGCGGGCGAGACC. Protein sequence: CASSIRGLAGET. The CDR3 in its entirety is CASSIRGLAGETQYF. The full variable domain, in which reference TRBV19 and TRBJ2-5 provide the parts outside the CDR3, is DGGITQSPKYLFRKEGQNVTLSCEQNLNHDAMYWYRQDPGQGLRLIYYSQIVNDFQKGDIAEGYSVSREKKESFPLTVTSAQKNPTAFYLCASSIRGLAGETQYFGPGTRLLVL.

This clone was counted at least ten times. The read terminates 3 residues before the CDR3 end, so the remaining end is supplied by the germline J gene. The chain joins TRBV5-1 to TRBJ2-5; 8 positions match TRBD1. The junction had 3 bases not matched to a gene; V was cut back by 0 bases and J by 5 bases. The CDR3 runs to 14 residues. Germline CDR1 and CDR2: SGHRS and YFSETQ. CDR3 DNA (partial): TGCGCCAGCAGCTTGGTACAGGGGGTTGAGACC. This gives the protein CASSLVQGVET. The CDR3 in full is CASSLVQGVETQYF.

The table lists this clone with a few counts. The read terminates 3 residues before the CDR3 end, so the remaining end is supplied by the germline J gene. The chain uses TRBV11-2 and TRBJ2-7; 10 bases match TRBD2. There are 15 residues in the CDR3. The ends lost 3 bases at V and 3 bases at J; junction bases unmatched: 5. In germline, CDR1 is SGHAT, CDR2 FQNNGV. The CDR3 loop reads CASSFRTSGDYEQYF. The part of the CDR3 DNA that was read is TGTGCCAGCAGCTTCCGTACTAGCGGGGACTACGAG. Full variable domain (remainder filled in from reference TRBV11-2 and TRBJ2-7): EAGVAQSPRYKIIEKRQSVAFWCNPISGHATLYWYQQILGQGPKLLIQFQNNGVVDDSQLPKDRFSAERLKGVDSTLKIQPAKLEDSAVYLCASSFRTSGDYEQYFGPGTRLTVT.

This clone was counted a few times. The CDR3 end falls 3 residues outside the read, so it is completed with the germline J gene. This chain links TRBV2 with TRBJ1-3; D is possibly TRBD1 (5 bases). Trimming cost V 4 bases and J 0 bases, with 7 bases left between them. CDR3 length equals 14 residues. Germline loops: CDR1 SNHLY, CDR2 FYNNEI. CDR3 loop: CASSGTFSGNTIYF. Incomplete CDR3 DNA: TGTGCCAGCAGTGGGACATTCTCTGGAAACACC.

This clone was recorded at least ten times. Read sequence stops 3 residues before the CDR3 end, and the germline J gene provides the missing end. V and J are TRBV19 and TRBJ2-2; D gene ambiguous. V was cut by 0 bases and J by 7 bases, with 3 bases left in between. The CDR3 is made up of 12 amino acids. From germline, CDR1 is LNHDA and CDR2 SQIVND (reference sequence). The sequenced CDR3 bases are TGTGCCAGTAGTATAGACCACGGGGAG. Protein: CASSIDHGE. The whole CDR3 reads CASSIDHGELFF.

This clone has a count of ten or more. The observed sequence ends 3 residues before the CDR3 terminus, with the missing tail filled in from the germline J gene. The chain carries TRBV29-1 and TRBJ1-1, with D uncertain. CDR1 and CDR2 from the germline V gene are SQVTM and ANQGSEA. V lost 4 bases to trimming and J lost 1 base, with 4 bases between them. The CDR3 consists of 11 residues. The DNA read from the CDR3 is TGCAGCGTTGGTAGGAACACTGAA. This codes for CSVGRNTE. The entire CDR3 is CSVGRNTEAFF.

This clone has a count of ten or more. The read ends 3 residues early relative to the CDR3; the germline J gene fills the gap. This chain connects TRBV7-9 to TRBJ2-1; a weak D match, TRBD1 (5 bases). The V gene lost 5 bases and the J gene lost 0 bases, with 11 bases spanning the gap. Germline CDR1 reads SEHNR; CDR2 reads FQNEAQ (reference sequence). The CDR3 covers 15 residues. The DNA read from the CDR3 is TGTGCCAGCAGCCCTCCGGACACCTCCTACAATGAG. It yields the protein CASSPPDTSYNE. In full, the CDR3 is CASSPPDTSYNEQFF.

This clone was counted at least ten times. The DNA ends 3 residues before the CDR3 does, and the rest of the CDR3 is filled in from the germline J gene. This chain uses TRBV2 with TRBJ1-4; 9 bases are shared with TRBD1. The germline CDR1 and CDR2 sequences are SNHLY and FYNNEI. The J segment lost 7 bases and the V segment lost 7 bases, leaving 13 bases of the junction unmatched. The CDR3 covers 16 residues. CDR3 sequence reads: CASTLTVGQGGEKLFF. The DNA read from the CDR3 is TGTGCCAGCACCTTGACAGTGGGACAGGGAGGTGAAAAA. The full variable domain, rest sourced from reference TRBV2 and TRBJ1-4, is EPEVTQTPSHQVTQMGQEVILRCVPISNHLYFYWYRQILGQKVEFLVSFYNNEISEKSEIFDDQFSVERPDGSNFTLKIRSTKLEDSAMYFCASTLTVGQGGEKLFFGSGTQLSVL.

The table lists this clone with many counts. The CDR3 end is not reached by the read, which stops 3 residues before it; the germline J gene fills it in. The chain combines TRBV19 with TRBJ1-2, with D maybe TRBD1 (6 bases). With 9 bases removed from V and 5 bases from J, the gap between germline ends came to 19 bases. The CDR3 runs to 14 residues. Germline CDR1 reads LNHDA; CDR2 reads SQIVND (reference sequence). The CDR3 region is CASENGAGAYGYTF. The covered CDR3 bases are TGTGCCAGCGAAAATGGTGCAGGGGCTTATGGC.

This clone was seen repeatedly, ten times or more. The read halts 3 residues ahead of the CDR3 end, with the missing end drawn from the germline J gene. This chain links TRBV7-8 with TRBJ2-5, with D unresolved. The CDR3 consists of 11 residues. V lost 1 base and J lost 7, with 4 bases in between. Germline V gene lookup returns CDR1 SGHVS and CDR2 FQNEAQ. CDR3 loop: CASSLVGTQYF. Incomplete CDR3 DNA: TGTGCCAGCAGCTTAGTCGGGACC.

Notes on this clone: The missing CDR3 end, 3 residues past where the read stops, is filled in from the germline J gene. This chain uses TRBV7-2 with TRBJ1-2; no reliable D call. In germline, CDR1 is SGHTA, CDR2 FQGNSA. Trimming stripped 0 bases from V and 7 bases from J, with 12 bases between. This CDR3 spans 14 amino acids. The CDR3 DNA, read in part, is TGTGCCAGCAGCTTAGCGGGCCGGGGTCGTGGC. Amino acids: CASSLAGRGRG. The whole CDR3 protein reads CASSLAGRGRGYTF.